The 10 T cell receptor beta chains reported below all come from one sample, sequenced in a study of blood T cell repertoires in COVID-19. Generated by immunoSEQ multiplex PCR, the TCRdb table keeps only in-frame clones and is missing some. Of 250,000 to 300,000 clones in the sample, 70% to 80% were seen once. Sequencing was performed on peripheral blood. The receptors derive from a woman of 80 years or more with acute or convalescent COVID-19.

The chain uses TRBV5-4 and TRBJ2-1; a weak D match, TRBD2 (6 bases). CDR1 is SGHNT, CDR2 YYREEE, per germline (reference sequence). CDR3 length: 15 amino acids. The V end lost 0 bases, the J end lost 6 bases, and 13 bases lay between the germline ends. Written as DNA, the CDR3 is TGTGCCAGCAGCTTGGTACTAGCTTTGGGCAATGAGCAGTTCTTC. Amino acids: CASSLVLALGNEQFF.

The chain recombines TRBV2 with TRBJ1-2; perhaps TRBD1 as D (5 bases). This CDR3 region has 12 residues. From germline, CDR1 is SNHLY and CDR2 FYNNEI. Trimming shortened V by 6 bases and J by 8 bases, and 13 bases separated the two germline ends. The CDR3 spells CASRTDGGGYTF. In DNA form, the CDR3 reads TGTGCCAGCAGGACGGACGGGGGGGGCTACACCTTC.

CDR3 sequence reads: CASSSGQLLAKNIQYF. CDR3 nucleotides: TGTGCCAGTAGTTCCGGACAGCTACTAGCCAAAAACATTCAGTACTTC. V usage is TRBV19 and J usage is TRBJ2-4; D might be TRBD1 (6 bases). Germline V gene data show CDR1 as LNHDA and CDR2 as SQIVND (reference sequence). V shed 5 bases and J shed 0 bases, with 14 bases lying between them. The CDR3 has 16 residues. The full variable domain, rest sourced from reference TRBV19 and TRBJ2-4, is DGGITQSPKYLFRKEGQNVTLSCEQNLNHDAMYWYRQDPGQGLRLIYYSQIVNDFQKGDIAEGYSVSREKKESFPLTVTSAQKNPTAFYLCASSSGQLLAKNIQYFGAGTRLSVL.

This sequence joins TRBV18 and TRBJ2-7; 11 bases are shared with TRBD1. V dropped 6 bases and J dropped 0; count of bases not matched to a gene: 4. This CDR3 region has 15 residues. Per germline, CDR1 KGHSH and CDR2 LQKENI. The chain's CDR3 is CASSAGQGVSYEQYF. In nucleotides, the CDR3 is TGTGCCAGCTCGGCGGGACAGGGGGTCTCCTACGAGCAGTACTTC.

This chain connects TRBV9 to TRBJ2-3, with 11 bases fitting TRBD2. This CDR3 has 15 amino acids. Trimming cost V 2 bases and J 6 bases; bases outside gene matches: 5. Germline-derived CDR1 and CDR2 are SGDLS and YYNGEE. The DNA of the CDR3 is TGTGCCAGCAGCGTTAGCGGGGGGGCCAGGGATACGCAGTATTTT. Translated, it gives CASSVSGGARDTQYF. The full variable domain, its missing parts supplied by reference TRBV9 and TRBJ2-3, is DSGVTQTPKHLITATGQRVTLRCSPRSGDLSVYWYQQSLDQGLQFLIQYYNGEERAKGNILERFSAQQFPDLHSELNLSSLELGDSALYFCASSVSGGARDTQYFGPGTRLTVL.

V and J are TRBV12-5 and TRBJ2-3; the D gene is possibly TRBD2 (6 bases). V lost 6 bases and J lost 0, with 25 bases in between. From germline, CDR1 is LGHNT and CDR2 FRNRAP. The CDR3 length is 19 residues. CDR3 nucleotide sequence: TGTGCTAGTGGCCTGACCCTCGGCGCAAATCGGGGGAGCACAGATACGCAGTATTTT. Its translation: CASGLTLGANRGSTDTQYF.

The table lists this clone with a few counts. The genes are TRBV27 and TRBJ1-1, with no clear D. CDR3 length: 14 residues. CDR1 MNHEY and CDR2 SMNVEV come from the germline V gene (reference sequence). Trimming took off 8 bases at V and 0 bases at J, with 13 bases between the two ends. The CDR3 DNA reads as TGTGCCAGCTGGCGGGCAGGACTGAACACTGAAGCTTTCTTT. Its translation is CASWRAGLNTEAFF.

V and J are TRBV18 and TRBJ2-7; 7 bases fit TRBD1. The V and J ends lost 3 bases and 1 base, in that order; junction bases with no gene match: 9. The CDR3 is made up of 16 amino acids. Per the germline V gene, CDR1 is KGHSH and CDR2 is LQKENI. CDR3 sequence (DNA): TGTGCCAGCTCACCTGGGACAGACCGATCGTCCTACGAGCAGTACTTC. Residues: CASSPGTDRSSYEQYF.

CDR3 region: CASSSDRGKKQYF. The CDR3 bases are TGTGCCAGCAGCTCGGACAGGGGGAAGAAGCAGTACTTC. The chain carries TRBV7-2 and TRBJ2-7; 10 nucleotides agree with TRBD1. V shed 4 bases and J 8 bases; nucleotides not matched to a gene: 5. Germline CDR1 is SGHTA and CDR2 is FQGNSA. The CDR3 covers 13 residues. Full variable domain (remainder filled in from reference TRBV7-2 and TRBJ2-7): GAGVSQSPSNKVTEKGKDVELRCDPISGHTALYWYRQSLGQGLEFLIYFQGNSAPDKSGLPSDRFSAERTGGSVSTLTIQRTQQEDSAVYLCASSSDRGKKQYFGPGTRLTVT.

This clone turned up a few times. The same CDR3 is also encoded by other DNA sequences in this sample. The chain couples TRBV7-2 to TRBJ1-1, with D possibly being TRBD1 (5 bases). Deletions cut 4 bases from V and 1 base from J, with 7 bases between. The germline V gene encodes CDR1 SGHTA and CDR2 FQGNSA. This CDR3 contains 13 residues. The CDR3 protein is CASSSQGNTEAFF. The DNA for the CDR3 is TGTGCCAGCAGCTCCCAGGGGAACACTGAAGCTTTCTTT. The entire variable domain, with the rest obtained from reference TRBV7-2 and TRBJ1-1, is as follows: GAGVSQSPSNKVTEKGKDVELRCDPISGHTALYWYRQSLGQGLEFLIYFQGNSAPDKSGLPSDRFSAERTGGSVSTLTIQRTQQEDSAVYLCASSSQGNTEAFFGQGTRLTVV.